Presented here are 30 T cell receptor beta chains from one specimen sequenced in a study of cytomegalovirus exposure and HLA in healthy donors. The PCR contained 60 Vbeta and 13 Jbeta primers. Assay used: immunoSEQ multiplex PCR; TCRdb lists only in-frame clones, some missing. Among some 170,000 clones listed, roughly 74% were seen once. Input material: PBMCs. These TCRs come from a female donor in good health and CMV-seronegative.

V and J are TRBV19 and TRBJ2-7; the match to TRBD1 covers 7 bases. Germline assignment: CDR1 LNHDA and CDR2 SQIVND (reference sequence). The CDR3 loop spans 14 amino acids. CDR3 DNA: TGTGCACATACGTCCCCAGGGACAGCATACGAGCAGTACTTC. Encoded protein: CAHTSPGTAYEQYF.

The CDR3 sequence: CASSPPGTGSSYEQYF. The CDR3 DNA follows: TGTGCCAGTAGTCCGCCCGGGACAGGGAGTTCCTACGAGCAGTACTTC. The chain couples TRBV19 to TRBJ2-7; 9 bases are shared with TRBD1. The CDR3 extends over 16 amino acids. V was pared by 5 bases and J by 1 base, with 9 bases of the junction left unmatched. Germline V gives CDR1 LNHDA, CDR2 SQIVND (reference sequence).

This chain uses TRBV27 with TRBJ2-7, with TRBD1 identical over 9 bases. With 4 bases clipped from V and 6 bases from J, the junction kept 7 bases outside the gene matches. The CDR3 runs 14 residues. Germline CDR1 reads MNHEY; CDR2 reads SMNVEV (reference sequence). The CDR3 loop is CASSSPGQGGEQYF. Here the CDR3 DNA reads TGTGCCAGCAGTTCACCGGGACAGGGAGGCGAGCAGTACTTC.

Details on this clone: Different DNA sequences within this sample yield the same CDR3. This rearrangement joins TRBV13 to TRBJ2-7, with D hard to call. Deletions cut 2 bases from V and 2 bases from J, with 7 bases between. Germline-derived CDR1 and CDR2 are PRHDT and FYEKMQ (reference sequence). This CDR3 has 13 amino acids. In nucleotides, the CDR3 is TGTGCCAGCAGCTTATCTGGCACCTACGAGCAGTACTTC. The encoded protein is CASSLSGTYEQYF.

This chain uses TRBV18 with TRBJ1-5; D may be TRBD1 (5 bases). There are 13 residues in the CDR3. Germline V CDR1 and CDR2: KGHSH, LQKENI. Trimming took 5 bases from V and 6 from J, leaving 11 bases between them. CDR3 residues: CASSLGEGQPQHF. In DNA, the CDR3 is TGTGCCAGCTCATTGGGGGAGGGTCAGCCCCAGCATTTT.

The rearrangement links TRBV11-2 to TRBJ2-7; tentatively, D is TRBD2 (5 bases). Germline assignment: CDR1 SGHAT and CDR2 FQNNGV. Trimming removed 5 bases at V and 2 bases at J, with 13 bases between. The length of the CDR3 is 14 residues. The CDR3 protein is CASSLLARTYEQYF. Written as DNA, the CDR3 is TGTGCCAGCAGCCTCTTAGCGAGAACCTACGAGCAGTACTTC.

The CDR3: CASSLTRQSSTGAFF. The CDR3 coding sequence is TGTGCCAGCAGTTTGACTAGACAGTCCAGTACGGGAGCTTTCTTT. J is TRBJ1-1 and V is TRBV28; D may be TRBD1 (5 bases). The CDR3 is 15 amino acids. The germline V gene has CDR1 MDHEN and CDR2 SYDVKM. Trimming pared 3 bases from V and 10 bases from J, leaving 21 bases between.

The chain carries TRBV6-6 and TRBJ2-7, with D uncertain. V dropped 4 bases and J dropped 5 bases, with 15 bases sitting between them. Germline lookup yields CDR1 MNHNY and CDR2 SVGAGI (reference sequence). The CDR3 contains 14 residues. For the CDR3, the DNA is TGTGCCAGCAGTTCCCTAGGTAGCATCCACGAGCAGTACTTC. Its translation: CASSSLGSIHEQYF.

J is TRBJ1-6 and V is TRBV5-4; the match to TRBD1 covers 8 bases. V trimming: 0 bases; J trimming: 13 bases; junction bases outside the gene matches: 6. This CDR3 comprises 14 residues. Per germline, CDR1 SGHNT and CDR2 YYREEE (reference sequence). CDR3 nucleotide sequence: TGTGCCAGCAGCTTGGGGCAGGGGGCGACCCCCCTCCACTTT. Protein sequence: CASSLGQGATPLHF.

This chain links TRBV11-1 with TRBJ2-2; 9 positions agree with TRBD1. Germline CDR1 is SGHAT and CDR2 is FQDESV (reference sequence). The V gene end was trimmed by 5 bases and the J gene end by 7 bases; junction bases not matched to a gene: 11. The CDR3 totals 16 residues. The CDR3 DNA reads TGTGCCAGCAGCCGGCCGGGACAGGGTTTGGTCGGGGAGCTGTTTTTT. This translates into CASSRPGQGLVGELFF.

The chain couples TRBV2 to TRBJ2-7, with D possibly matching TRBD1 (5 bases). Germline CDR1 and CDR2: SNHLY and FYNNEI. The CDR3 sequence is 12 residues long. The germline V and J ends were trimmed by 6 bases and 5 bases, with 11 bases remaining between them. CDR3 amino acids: CASSQAGHEQYF. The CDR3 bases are TGTGCCAGCAGCCAGGCAGGGCACGAGCAGTACTTC.

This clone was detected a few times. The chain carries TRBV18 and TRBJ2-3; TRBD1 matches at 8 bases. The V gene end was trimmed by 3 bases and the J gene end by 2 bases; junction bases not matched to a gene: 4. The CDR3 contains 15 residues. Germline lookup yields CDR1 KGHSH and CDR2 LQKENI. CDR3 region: CASSPRGPNTDTQYF. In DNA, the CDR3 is TGTGCCAGCTCACCCAGGGGGCCGAACACAGATACGCAGTATTTT.

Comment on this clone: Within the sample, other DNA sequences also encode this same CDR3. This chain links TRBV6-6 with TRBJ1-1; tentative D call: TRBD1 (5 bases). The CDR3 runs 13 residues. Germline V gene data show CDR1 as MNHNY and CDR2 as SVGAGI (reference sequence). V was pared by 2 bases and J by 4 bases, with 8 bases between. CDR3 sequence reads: CASSYPGGTEAFF. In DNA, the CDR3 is TGTGCCAGCAGTTACCCCGGGGGCACTGAAGCTTTCTTT.

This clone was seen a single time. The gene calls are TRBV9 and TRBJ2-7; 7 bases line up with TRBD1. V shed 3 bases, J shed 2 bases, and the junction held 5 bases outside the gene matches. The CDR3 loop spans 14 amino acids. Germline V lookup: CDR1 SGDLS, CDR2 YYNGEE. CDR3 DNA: TGTGCCAGCAGCGCGGGACAGCTACCCTACGAGCAGTACTTC. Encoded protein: CASSAGQLPYEQYF.

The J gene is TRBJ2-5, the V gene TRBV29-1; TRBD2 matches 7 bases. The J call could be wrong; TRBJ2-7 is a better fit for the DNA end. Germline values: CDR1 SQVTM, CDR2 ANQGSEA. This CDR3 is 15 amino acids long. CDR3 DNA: TGCAGCGTTGTATCCGGGACTAAAAGCCCCTACGAGCAGTACTTC. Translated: CSVVSGTKSPYEQYF.

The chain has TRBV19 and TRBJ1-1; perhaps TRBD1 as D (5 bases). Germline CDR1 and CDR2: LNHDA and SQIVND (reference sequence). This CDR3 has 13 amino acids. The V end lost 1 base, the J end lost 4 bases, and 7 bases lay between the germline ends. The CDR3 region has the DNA TGTGCCAGTAGTATAGTAGGGGTCACTGAAGCTTTCTTT. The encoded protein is CASSIVGVTEAFF.

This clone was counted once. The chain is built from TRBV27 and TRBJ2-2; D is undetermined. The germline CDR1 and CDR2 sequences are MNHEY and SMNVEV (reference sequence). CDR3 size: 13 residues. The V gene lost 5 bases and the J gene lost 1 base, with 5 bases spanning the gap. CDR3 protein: CASSHRNTGELFF. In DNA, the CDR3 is TGTGCCAGCAGTCACAGGAACACCGGGGAGCTGTTTTTT.

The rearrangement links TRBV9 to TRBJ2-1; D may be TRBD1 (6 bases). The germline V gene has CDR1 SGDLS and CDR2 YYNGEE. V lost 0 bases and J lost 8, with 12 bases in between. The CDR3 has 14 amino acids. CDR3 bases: TGTGCCAGCAGCGTAGGCCCCAGGGGTGATGAGCAGTTCTTC. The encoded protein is CASSVGPRGDEQFF.

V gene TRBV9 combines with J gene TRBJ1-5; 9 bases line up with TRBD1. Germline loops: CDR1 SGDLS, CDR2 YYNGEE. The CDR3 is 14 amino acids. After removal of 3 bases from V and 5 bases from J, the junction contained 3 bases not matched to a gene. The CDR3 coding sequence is TGTGCCAGCAGCGGCCGGGACAGGGATCAGCCCCAGCATTTT. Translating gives CASSGRDRDQPQHF.

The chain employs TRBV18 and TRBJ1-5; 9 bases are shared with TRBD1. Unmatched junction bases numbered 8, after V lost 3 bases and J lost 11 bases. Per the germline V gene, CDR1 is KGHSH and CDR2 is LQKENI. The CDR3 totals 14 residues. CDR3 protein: CASSPETGGVSQHF. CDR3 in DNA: TGTGCCAGCTCACCGGAGACAGGGGGTGTCTCCCAGCATTTT.

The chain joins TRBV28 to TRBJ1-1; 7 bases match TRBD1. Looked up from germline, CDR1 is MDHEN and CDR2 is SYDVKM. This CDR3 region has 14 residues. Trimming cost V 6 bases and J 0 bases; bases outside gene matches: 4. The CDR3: CASREGAVNTEAFF. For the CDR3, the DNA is TGTGCCAGCAGGGAGGGGGCGGTGAACACTGAAGCTTTCTTT.

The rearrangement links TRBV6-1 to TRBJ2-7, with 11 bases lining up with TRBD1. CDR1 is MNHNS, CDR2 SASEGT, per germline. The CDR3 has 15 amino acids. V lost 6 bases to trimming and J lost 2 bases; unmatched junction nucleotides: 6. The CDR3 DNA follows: TGTGCCAGCAGATCCGGGACAGGGGGACCCTACGAGCAGTACTTC. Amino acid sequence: CASRSGTGGPYEQYF.

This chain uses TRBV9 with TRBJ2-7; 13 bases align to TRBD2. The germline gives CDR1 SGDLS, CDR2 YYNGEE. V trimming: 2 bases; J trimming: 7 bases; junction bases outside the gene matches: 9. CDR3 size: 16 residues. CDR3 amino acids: CASSVGLAGVSGEQYF. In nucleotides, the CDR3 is TGTGCCAGCAGCGTCGGACTAGCGGGAGTGTCGGGTGAGCAGTACTTC.

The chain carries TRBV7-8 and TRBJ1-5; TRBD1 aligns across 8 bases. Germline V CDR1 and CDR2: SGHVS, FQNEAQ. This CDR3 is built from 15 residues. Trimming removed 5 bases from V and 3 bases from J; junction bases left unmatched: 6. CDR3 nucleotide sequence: TGTGCCAGCAGCACCAGGGGGCAAACCAATCAGCCCCAGCATTTT. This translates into CASSTRGQTNQPQHF.

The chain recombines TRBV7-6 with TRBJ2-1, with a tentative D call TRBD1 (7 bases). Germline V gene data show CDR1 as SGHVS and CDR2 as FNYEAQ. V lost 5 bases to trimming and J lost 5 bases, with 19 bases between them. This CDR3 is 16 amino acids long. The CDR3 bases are TGTGCCAGCAGCCGCCCCCGAGGGGGCGGGGACAATGAGCAGTTCTTC. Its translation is CASSRPRGGGDNEQFF. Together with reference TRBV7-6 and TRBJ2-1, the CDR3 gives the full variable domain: GAGVSQSPRYKVTKRGQDVALRCDPISGHVSLYWYRQALGQGPEFLTYFNYEAQQDKSGLPNDRFSAERPEGSISTLTIQRTEQRDSAMYRCASSRPRGGGDNEQFFGPGTRLTVL.

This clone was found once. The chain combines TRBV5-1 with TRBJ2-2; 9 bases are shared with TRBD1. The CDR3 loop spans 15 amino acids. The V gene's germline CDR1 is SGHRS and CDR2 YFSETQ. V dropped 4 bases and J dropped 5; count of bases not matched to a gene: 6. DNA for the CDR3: TGCGCCAGCAGCGGGCGGACAGGGGAAACCGGGGAGCTGTTTTTT. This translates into CASSGRTGETGELFF. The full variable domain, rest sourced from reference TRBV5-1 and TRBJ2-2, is KAGVTQTPRYLIKTRGQQVTLSCSPISGHRSVSWYQQTPGQGLQFLFEYFSETQRNKGNFPGRFSGRQFSNSRSEMNVSTLELGDSALYLCASSGRTGETGELFFGEGSRLTVL.

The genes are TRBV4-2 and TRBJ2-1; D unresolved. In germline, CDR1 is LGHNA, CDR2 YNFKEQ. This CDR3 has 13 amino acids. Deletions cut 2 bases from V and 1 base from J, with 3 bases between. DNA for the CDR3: TGTGCCAGCAGCCAACCGTCCTACAATGAGCAGTTCTTC. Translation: CASSQPSYNEQFF.

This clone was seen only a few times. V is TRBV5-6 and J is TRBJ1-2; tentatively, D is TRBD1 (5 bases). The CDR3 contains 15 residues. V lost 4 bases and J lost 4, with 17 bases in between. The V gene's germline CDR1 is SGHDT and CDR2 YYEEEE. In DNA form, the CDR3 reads TGTGCCAGCAGCGGCGGGGACCGGTATTTCTATGGCTACACCTTC. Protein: CASSGGDRYFYGYTF.

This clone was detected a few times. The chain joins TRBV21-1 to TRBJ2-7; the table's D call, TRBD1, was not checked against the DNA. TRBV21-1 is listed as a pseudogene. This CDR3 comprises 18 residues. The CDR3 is CASSNTGQGRFISYEQYF. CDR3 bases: TGTGCCAGCAGCAATACCGGACAGGGGCGATTTATCTCCTACGAGCAGTACTTC.

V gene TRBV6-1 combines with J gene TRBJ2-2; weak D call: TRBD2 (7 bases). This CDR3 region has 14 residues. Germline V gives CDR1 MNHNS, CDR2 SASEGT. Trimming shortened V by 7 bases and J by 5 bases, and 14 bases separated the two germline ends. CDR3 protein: CASTGRGETGELFF. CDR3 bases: TGTGCCAGCACAGGGAGGGGGGAAACCGGGGAGCTGTTTTTT.